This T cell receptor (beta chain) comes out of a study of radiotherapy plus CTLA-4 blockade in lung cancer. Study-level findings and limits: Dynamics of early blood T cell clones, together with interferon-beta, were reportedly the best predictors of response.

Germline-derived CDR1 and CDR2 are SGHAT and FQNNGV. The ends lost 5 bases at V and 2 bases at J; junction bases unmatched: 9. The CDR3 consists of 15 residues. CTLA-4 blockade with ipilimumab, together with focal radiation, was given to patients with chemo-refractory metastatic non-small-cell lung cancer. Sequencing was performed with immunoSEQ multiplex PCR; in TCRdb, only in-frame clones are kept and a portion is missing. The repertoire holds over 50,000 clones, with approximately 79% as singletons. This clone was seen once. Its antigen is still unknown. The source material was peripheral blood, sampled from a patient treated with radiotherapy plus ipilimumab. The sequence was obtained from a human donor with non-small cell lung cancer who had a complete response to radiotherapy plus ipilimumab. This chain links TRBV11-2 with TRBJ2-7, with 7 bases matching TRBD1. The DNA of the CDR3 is TGTGCCAGCAGCATAGGGGGCGATCGGACCTACGAGCAGTACTTC. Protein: CASSIGGDRTYEQYF.